This TCR beta chain is drawn from a study of post-analysis software for immune sequencing data. Study-wide results and limits: Four to six TRBV segments appeared more often in patients than in controls, and TRBV5-6, TRBV5-1 and TRBV20-1 were among these.

Germline lookup yields CDR1 SGHRS and CDR2 YFSETQ. The germline V and J ends were trimmed by 6 bases and 5 bases, with 32 bases remaining between them. The CDR3 is 19 residues long. As for this clonotype: The antigen is not known.

The TCR beta cDNA libraries carried unique molecular identifiers. About 500,000 cDNA molecules came from around 1 to 10 million T cells. TCRdb reprocessed the PCR reads with MiXCR, giving one entry per CDR3 protein. Among about half a million distinct CDR3 sequences, around a third were seen once, and the ten largest hold around 6.1%. This sequence was found in a girl aged 2-17 years with multiple sclerosis. The sequenced sample was blood. V and J are TRBV5-1 and TRBJ1-2; D might be TRBD1 (6 bases). CDR3 coding DNA: TGCGCCAGCAAGAACCTGGGATCTGACAGGCCGTTCCTCTCTTATGGCTACACCTTC. Encoded protein: CASKNLGSDRPFLSYGYTF. The complete variable domain, with remaining parts taken from reference TRBV5-1 and TRBJ1-2, reads KAGVTQTPRYLIKTRGQQVTLSCSPISGHRSVSWYQQTPGQGLQFLFEYFSETQRNKGNFPGRFSGRQFSNSRSEMNVSTLELGDSALYLCASKNLGSDRPFLSYGYTFGSGTRLTVV.